This note documents a single T cell receptor beta chain sequence. This record belongs to a study of blood T cell repertoires in COVID-19. On the study more broadly: Samples representing acute and convalescent COVID-19 were sourced from the United States, Italy and Spain.

Per the study methods: Estimation of nucleated cell counts relied on the amplification of reference gene primers. Profiled with immunoSEQ multiplex PCR; TCRdb holds only in-frame clones, not every one. V and J calls and clone size are as listed in that table; D and trimming were resolved from the DNA. The sample includes around 250,000 clones, almost 85% of them seen just once. Participant age was 18 to 89 years, and participants resided in 20 to 30 US areas. V shed 6 bases, J shed 11 bases, and the junction held 9 bases outside the gene matches. The CDR3 spans 12 residues. Germline CDR1 reads SNHLY; CDR2 reads FYNNEI.

The source is a man aged 35 to 55 who had recovered from COVID-19. The source material was PBMCs or T cells enriched from blood (not recorded which). The chain couples TRBV2 to TRBJ1-1, with TRBD1 matching 7 bases. CDR3 sequence reads: CASSLNRGEAFF. In DNA, the CDR3 is TGTGCCAGCAGCCTTAACAGGGGTGAGGCTTTCTTT.